This entry concerns a single TCR beta chain. Its cognate antigen is unknown. This record comes from a study of T-cell memory formation after mild COVID-19. Study results and caveats: Clonal second-wave expansions that peaked on day 37 had unconfirmed SARS-CoV-2 specificity. CD4+ bias marked clones expanding day 15 to 37, unlike balanced contracting clones. CD4+ contracting clones were mainly CM and EM; CD8+ ones, EMRA.

In TCRdb, the 5' RACE reads were re-called with MiXCR into one record per CDR3 protein. The sample holds around 100,000 distinct CDR3 sequences, 20% to 25% seen once. The V and J ends lost 5 bases and 2 bases, in that order; junction bases with no gene match: 5. The CDR3 contains 16 residues. Germline V gene sequence: CDR1 SGHTA, CDR2 FQGNSA. Input material: PBMCs or a T cell subset sorted from them (not recorded which). This receptor was obtained from a man between 18 and 29 years old who had mild COVID-19 (a few samples of this study predate the infection). Cell type and time point are not known. J is TRBJ2-3 and V is TRBV7-2; TRBD2 matches at 12 bases. The CDR3 loop reads CASSLGTSGYTDTQYF. CDR3 coding DNA: TGTGCCAGCAGCCTGGGGACTAGCGGGTACACAGATACGCAGTATTTT.